The present entry profiles one T cell receptor beta chain with its context. Its specific antigen is unknown. Base qualities are not recorded, but no much larger clone differs from it by a single base. The sample originates from a study of TIL therapy for anti-PD-1-resistant metastatic lung cancer (dated by TCRdb to the early 2020s). With regard to the full study: Tumors were harvested before any PD-1/PD-L1 blockade; patients then received nivolumab, and those progressing received lymphodepletion, expanded TIL infusion and IL-2. Clonotypes were tracked across tumor, expanded TIL product and serial blood samples by T cell receptor beta sequencing of tumor and peripheral blood. Most of the cohort had lung adenocarcinoma, including a handful of EGFR-mutant tumors and two ALK-rearranged tumors, and half of the patients were either current or former smokers. A median non-synonymous tumor mutation burden of under 1.9 mutations per megabase was determined across the cohort by whole-exome sequencing. A median age of about 57 years (range about 35-80) and a median tumor PD-L1 proportion score of 4.5% to 6.5% were recorded among enrolled patients. General study outcomes and caveats: The study protocol defined all tumor marker inferences as exploratory. The cohort was highly selected, with more treatment-naive, never-smoker and oncogene-addicted patients than typical, limiting generalizability. Infused TIL clonotypes partially replaced the baseline peripheral repertoire then decayed over months, with no apparent association between persistence and response.

The germline V gene (reference sequence) sets CDR1 to SEHNR and CDR2 to FQNEAQ. From V the trimming removes 1 base and from J it removes 3 bases, while the gene matches leave 7 bases of the junction unaccounted for. From the cysteine through the phenylalanine, the CDR3 covers 16 amino acids. Only the CDR3 portion is preserved as DNA: 48 bases, with reading frame beginning at the first base. Using bias-controlled multiplex PCR with the immunoSEQ v3 hsTCRB kit, the TCR beta CDR3 regions were amplified from genomic DNA. TCR libraries were sequenced on an Illumina NextSeq 500 to 1.5 million to 2 million read pairs for survey level or about 5-6 million for deep level. As for the original processing: Clonality was reported by immunoSEQ Analyzer software, which also assigned V, D and J genes and filtered out non-productive sequences. Repertoires were compared using productive Simpson clonality and Morisita overlap index of productive TRB rearrangements between infused TIL and blood. The absolute count of a clonotype in blood was estimated by multiplying the lymphocyte count by the CD3+ fraction and by the productive frequency of the clone. The source is immuneACCESS, and TCRdb retained only in-frame sequences with V and J called. Part of the clones is not carried over; for the studies checked, unresolved V genes explain less than half of this, and the remainder is unexplained. V, J and clone size were drawn from that table, and D and trimming were deduced from the DNA. This sample gives 50,000 to 65,000 clones in total; under 75% of them show up just once. The biggest ten clones account for over 6.5% of the sample.

In light of the paper, this sample's time point label describes: pre-treatment sample, taken before nivolumab and TIL therapy. Adults with stage 4 NSCLC were enrolled from late 2017 to early 2020 in a dual-center phase I trial. The samples were obtained from a phase I trial that was single-arm and open-label and tested tumor-infiltrating lymphocyte therapy combined with nivolumab in advanced non-small cell lung cancer. Mononuclear cells from blood collected in EDTA tubes were isolated on a Ficoll gradient and snap-frozen as pellets, and DNA was then extracted using a Qiagen mini-prep kit. This specimen was blood, taken at baseline. The sequence is built from TRBV7-9 and TRBJ1-2; 8 central bases correspond to TRBD1. The receptor was derived from a person aged 25 to 85 with non-small cell lung cancer. CDR3 sequence: CASSLVARGRDYGYTF. The DNA is as follows: TGTGCCAGCAGCTTAGTTGCCAGGGGGCGCGACTATGGCTACACCTTC.